This T cell receptor (beta chain) was sequenced during a study of cytomegalovirus exposure and HLA in healthy donors. Study-wide findings and caveats: Under in vitro conditions, a few CMV-associated chains were confirmed as specific for CMV antigens. Relative to equally common others, HLA-associated TCR beta chains showed greater clonal expansion in a later analysis. The authors later linked a missense DCLRE1C variant to TCR beta V- and J-gene trimming.

60 Vbeta and 13 Jbeta primers were used in PCR. Generated by immunoSEQ multiplex PCR, the TCRdb table keeps only in-frame clones and is missing some. Of approximately 160,000 clones listed, 70% to 90% are singletons. The sample holds a few counts of this clone. The antigen is not known. Donors sampled were nominally healthy, though unrecorded immune exposures were likely. The CDR3 is 16 residues long. Trimming removed 0 bases at V and 0 bases at J, with 11 bases between. Germline lookup yields CDR1 SGDLS and CDR2 YYNGEE. The TCR comes from a woman younger than 30 in good health and CMV-seronegative. The specimen sequenced was PBMCs. The genes are TRBV9 and TRBJ2-3; a possible D gene is TRBD2 (5 bases). CDR3 sequence: CASSVEASISTDTQYF. Here the CDR3 DNA reads TGTGCCAGCAGCGTAGAGGCTAGCATCAGCACAGATACGCAGTATTTT.